This T cell receptor (beta chain) was captured in a study of blood T cell repertoires in COVID-19. Study background: T cells, B-cell-depleted T cells, or PBMCs provided the cDNA or gDNA that served as material.

Methods used by the authors: Estimated nucleated cell counts came from reference gene primer amplification. Clones were sequenced by immunoSEQ multiplex PCR, and TCRdb holds only the in-frame ones, with some missing. That table gives V, J and clone size, and the DNA gave D and trimming. The repertoire consists of nearly 200,000 clones, with 86% occurring once and the leading ten covering 0.75% to 0.9%. From germline, CDR1 is SGHRS and CDR2 YFSETQ. The CDR3 sequence is 16 residues long. The V and J ends lost 0 bases and 3 bases, in that order; junction bases with no gene match: 8. The sample comprised peripheral blood. This receptor was taken from a woman between 65 and 79 years old with acute or convalescent COVID-19. The V call is TRBV5-1, the J call TRBJ2-5; 7 nucleotides match TRBD2. CDR3 nucleotide sequence: TGCGCCAGCAGCTTGGGCCCCCTAGCGGACAAAGAGACCCAGTACTTC. It yields the protein CASSLGPLADKETQYF.